The next 2 T cell receptor beta chains were all read from a single sample in a study of blood T cell repertoires in COVID-19 (dated by TCRdb to about 2020). Library preparation employed the immunoSEQ multiplex PCR assay. The clones in this table, taken by TCRdb from immuneACCESS, are in-frame only. Not every clone is retained; where verified, under half of the shortfall comes from an unresolved V gene, and the cause of the rest is unknown. The sample profile shows 150,000 to 200,000 clones; less than 90% of them were found once. 2% to 2.5% of the sample is held by the ten biggest clonotypes. Input material: peripheral blood. Source of these receptors: a man aged 65-85 years with active or convalescent COVID-19.

The rearrangement links TRBV9 to TRBJ1-4; 9 bases agree with TRBD1. Germline lookup yields CDR1 SGDLS and CDR2 YYNGEE. V gave up 4 bases and J gave up 7 bases; unmatched junction bases: 14. This CDR3 is 17 amino acids long. As DNA, the CDR3 is TGTGCCAGCAGCCCAGGGGGGACAGGGATAGTGGGTGAAAAACTGTTTTTT. Encoded protein: CASSPGGTGIVGEKLFF.

The V call is TRBV9, the J call TRBJ2-7; 8 positions match TRBD1. CDR1 and CDR2 (germline): SGDLS, YYNGEE. With V trimmed by 0 bases and J by 3 bases, 5 bases remained unmatched. The CDR3 sequence is 15 residues long. For the CDR3, the DNA is TGTGCCAGCAGCGTAGACGCAGGGGGCATCTACGAGCAGTACTTC. It yields the protein CASSVDAGGIYEQYF.